This T cell receptor beta chain was identified in a study of metastatic and nonmetastatic thyroid tumors. Points from the study as a whole: Benign nodules were reported to have significantly lower TCR beta diversity than malignant thyroid tumors, in blood and tumor.

Every patient was untreated before thyroid surgery. Study processing details: A classifier for distant metastasis in papillary thyroid cancer was constructed using CDR3 differences observed across clinicopathological groups. Through MiXCR, TCRdb re-clonotyped the PCR reads. TCRdb, not the authors, supplied the V and J calls. This table has approximately 90,000 clones, roughly 13% appearing once. This clone was counted ten times or more. Its target is unknown. The V gene lost 3 bases and the J gene lost 0 bases, with 12 bases spanning the gap. The germline CDR1 and CDR2 sequences are MDHEN and SYDVKM. The CDR3 length is 16 residues.

The receptor was derived from a female donor with papillary thyroid cancer or a benign thyroid nodule (not recorded which). Some clones in this sample may be carry-over from other donors' samples. The chain employs TRBV28 and TRBJ1-5; possible D gene TRBD1, 6 bases. Sequencing was carried out using blood. The CDR3 here is CASSFRTVYSNQPQHF. CDR3 in DNA: TGTGCCAGCAGTTTCAGGACAGTCTATAGCAATCAGCCCCAGCATTTT.